This T cell receptor (beta chain) is drawn from a study of blood T cell repertoires in COVID-19 (dated by TCRdb to the early 2020s). The study in broad terms: Collaborator samples came from the United States, Italy and Spain and covered acute and convalescent phases of COVID-19. Samples were obtained from the ongoing ImmuneRACE study (first 160 participants) and from 1,254 subjects provided by 6 global collaborators. A freely available public database, intended as a resource for researchers studying the immune response to SARS-CoV-2, is where the repertoires were released. The sample metadata nearly always contained a de-identified subject ID, COVID-19 status, age in years and sex. The material from the prospective study consisted of cDNA or gDNA derived from T cells, B-cell-depleted T cells, or PBMCs. Where available, HLA class I and class II types were obtained from metadata supplied by the sample provider rather than from assay-based typing. Subjects who had been exposed to COVID-19, were actively infected with it, or had recovered from it provided the deeply sampled blood TCRbeta repertoires that made up the dataset.

In the prospective study, participants were roughly 18 to 95 years old, resided in about 25 geographic areas of the United States, and were enrolled through a virtual design. Cohort assignment in the prospective study relied on participant-reported clinical history from a screening survey and a study questionnaire. ImmuneRACE Cohort 3 recovered participants were defined by two consecutive negative NP/OP PCR tests, healthcare professional clearance, or symptom resolution. Mobile phlebotomists in the prospective study collected whole blood, serum and a nasopharyngeal or oropharyngeal swab from every participant. Additional blood draws and questionnaires over a 2-month period could optionally be provided by prospective study participants. Prospective study blood samples were shipped either frozen or at room temperature before DNA extraction. What the study reported, not specific to this receptor: The quantity of clinical and demographic metadata differed by source and by participant and was supplied without curation.

The immunoSEQ Assay, a bias-controlled multiplex PCR, was used to amplify TCRbeta CDR3 regions from genomic DNA. The paper's data handling went like this. Nucleated cell counts per sample were estimated from amplification of reference gene primers within the assay. To quantify the absolute abundance of each unique TCRbeta CDR3 rearrangement, sequence reads were collapsed and filtered. Productive Simpson clonality was computed per sample as the square root of Simpson's diversity index over productive rearrangements. The table was pulled from immuneACCESS by TCRdb, which kept in-frame rearrangements only. Such tables lose some clones; where checked, under half of the loss comes from unresolved V genes, and the rest has no known cause. V, J and clone size reflect that table, while D and trimming were determined from the DNA. The sample has 180,000 or so clones on record, approximately 87% of them singletons. Clones ranked in the top ten supply 4.4% of the sample.

Points on this clone: The antigen it binds to is not known. No base quality values were provided; no much bigger clone lies one nucleotide off.

Sequencing used PBMCs or T cells enriched from blood (not recorded which). This clonotype was obtained from a woman between 45 and 60 years old who had recovered from COVID-19.

In nucleotide form, the sequence is TGTGCCTGGAGTGTAATGGCGGGGCACACAGATACGCAGTATTTT. This yields the protein CAWSVMAGHTDTQYF. The V and J genes are TRBV30 and TRBJ2-3; a weak D assignment points to TRBD2 (6 bases agree). V is cut by 0 bases and J by 2 bases, and the space between the germline ends is 12 bases. From the cysteine through the phenylalanine, the CDR3 covers 15 amino acids. The read is trimmed to its CDR3 DNA, 45 bases read in frame from base 1. CDR1 and CDR2 (GTSNPN, SVGIG) derive from the germline V gene (reference sequence).